This paragraph reports one T cell receptor (beta chain). Its matching antigen is unknown. Only in-frame clones appear in the TCRdb table, and some are missing; sequencing was by immunoSEQ multiplex PCR. Of approximately 1.5 million clones listed, approximately 98.5% are singletons. In germline, CDR1 is SNHLY, CDR2 FYNNEI. The V end lost 10 bases, the J end lost 3 bases, and 22 bases lay between the germline ends. The CDR3 sequence is 15 residues long. These data come from a study of shared clonotypes between healthy human individuals. Points from the study as a whole: Even with large depth, rarefaction showed that sorted-subset sequencing was incomplete.

The sequencing input was naive CD4+ T cells sorted from blood. Subset meaning: CD45RA+ positively selected. This sequence originates from a man aged 25-45 years in good health. The chain couples TRBV2 to TRBJ2-7, with D possibly TRBD2 on 6 matching bases. In DNA, the CDR3 is TGTGCCACCCGATTTGACGCGGGGATCCTCTACGAGCAGTACTTC. Translating it yields CATRFDAGILYEQYF.